The present TCR beta chain was sequenced within a study of blood T cells in healthy people across ages. V was cut by 1 base and J by 4 bases, with 13 bases left in between. The CDR3 spans 14 residues. CDR1 and CDR2 (germline): DFQATT, SNEGSKA (reference sequence). The use of a sample-barcoded 5' primer and a J-beta primer mix characterized a second PCR of about 7 to 12 cycles. From the 5' RACE reads, TCRdb called clonotypes with MiXCR, one entry per CDR3 protein. Of some 560,000 distinct CDR3 sequences in the sample, about 28% were seen once. A further study also used this sample, focusing on T cells of mothers and their children. That study reports: Per child, roughly 3 million TCR beta CDR3 reads were obtained, against over 9.5 million per mother. There was no detection of any persistent microchimeric T cell clones.

Sequenced material: blood. The receptor comes from a boy aged 2-9 years in good health. This chain links TRBV20-1 with TRBJ1-2; D is unclear. The CDR3 DNA sequence: TGCAGTGCTAGAGGATTAGGTGGCGGCTATGGCTACACCTTC. Translating gives CSARGLGGGYGYTF.